One sample yielded the 21 T cell receptor beta chains listed below, sequenced in a study of T and B cells in COVID-19 patients. Multiplex PCR with BIOMED2 TRB-A/B primer pools amplified TRB rearrangements. Each CDR3 protein gets one entry after TCRdb re-called the multiplex PCR reads with MiXCR. The sample yields 1,300 to 1,500 distinct CDR3 sequences, about 25% seen once. TRB was amplified from approximately 250-500 ng of blood genomic DNA. The sequencing sample was made of blood. These receptors originate from a human donor with active COVID-19.

J is TRBJ2-1 and V is TRBV5-6, with a possible D match to TRBD1 (6 bases). V lost 0 bases, J lost 7 bases, and 11 bases lay in between. This CDR3 contains 14 residues. Looked up from germline, CDR1 is SGHDT and CDR2 is YYEEEE. In DNA form, the CDR3 reads TGTGCCAGCAGCTTGGGGGGGCAGGCTAATGAGCAGTTCTTC. Its translation is CASSLGGQANEQFF.

This clonotype counts as large. The rearrangement uses TRBV19 and TRBJ2-7, with a tentative D call TRBD2 (6 bases). The length of the CDR3 is 15 residues. Germline lookup yields CDR1 LNHDA and CDR2 SQIVND (reference sequence). The V end was cut by 11 bases, the J end by 4 bases, with 24 bases between. The CDR3 loop is CASKRAGLDIYEQYF. The CDR3, as DNA: TGTGCCTCCAAGCGGGCCGGCCTCGATATATACGAGCAGTACTTC.

This rearrangement joins TRBV14 to TRBJ1-6; D remains ambiguous. The V end was cut by 0 bases, the J end by 9 bases, with 9 bases between. CDR3 length: 14 amino acids. The germline CDR1 and CDR2 sequences are SGHDN and FVKESK. The CDR3 loop reads CASSQDRSSSPLHF. The DNA for the CDR3 is TGTGCCAGCAGCCAAGATCGATCTAGTTCACCCCTCCACTTT.

This clonotype appeared many times. This chain joins TRBV12-3 or TRBV12-4 and TRBJ2-7; 8 bases line up with TRBD2. V was clipped by 5 bases and J by 9 bases; unmatched bases: 9. The CDR3 sequence is 13 residues long. This chain's CDR3 is CASSVRGGGAQYF. The DNA of the CDR3 is TGTGCCAGCAGTGTTCGGGGGGGGGGCGCGCAGTACTTC.

This clonotype showed up just once. The chain carries TRBV27 and TRBJ2-7; TRBD1 matches 7 bases. Looked up from germline, CDR1 is MNHEY and CDR2 is SMNVEV (reference sequence). The V gene end was trimmed by 6 bases and the J gene end by 7 bases; junction bases not matched to a gene: 12. The CDR3 loop spans 14 amino acids. The CDR3 DNA reads as TGTGCCAGCAGATACCGACAGGGTAGGAATGAGCAGTACTTC. Translation: CASRYRQGRNEQYF.

This clonotype is large in the sample. The chain combines TRBV19 with TRBJ2-2; D gene ambiguous. The CDR3 consists of 16 residues. V was clipped by 2 bases and J by 2 bases, with 12 bases between them. Germline lookup yields CDR1 LNHDA and CDR2 SQIVND (reference sequence). The CDR3 DNA follows: TGTGCCAGTAGTATATTAGGTTCGCATAACACCGGGGAGCTGTTTTTT. Translated: CASSILGSHNTGELFF.

In this sample, this clonotype is medium-sized. The gene calls are TRBV19 and TRBJ1-2, with D perhaps matching TRBD1 (5 bases). The germline V gene encodes CDR1 LNHDA and CDR2 SQIVND (reference sequence). V lost 6 bases, J lost 4 bases, and 15 bases lay in between. The CDR3 contains 14 residues. CDR3 amino acids: CASSTGHTLYGYTF. CDR3 coding DNA: TGTGCCAGTAGCACCGGACATACCCTCTATGGCTACACCTTC.

The chain combines TRBV2 with TRBJ1-5; D remains ambiguous. V was cut by 1 base and J by 7 bases, with 8 bases left in between. The CDR3 spans 13 residues. Germline CDR1 reads SNHLY; CDR2 reads FYNNEI. The CDR3 DNA is TGTGCCAGCAGTGAAGACAACGGACAGCCCCAGCATTTT. This gives the protein CASSEDNGQPQHF.

Judged by abundance, this clonotype is medium-sized. This rearrangement joins TRBV6-6 to TRBJ2-7, with D perhaps matching TRBD2 (6 bases). Trimming stripped 0 bases from V and 0 bases from J, with 12 bases between. The CDR3 consists of 16 residues. The V gene's germline CDR1 is MNHNY and CDR2 SVGAGI (reference sequence). The CDR3 DNA sequence: TGTGCCAGCAGTTACTCGAGAGTAGCGGACTCCTACGAGCAGTACTTC. It is translated as CASSYSRVADSYEQYF.

About this clonotype: Possible read error: a much larger clone is one base away. The V call is TRBV19, the J call TRBJ1-2; TRBD1 matches 7 bases. This CDR3 has 14 amino acids. Germline V lookup: CDR1 LNHDA, CDR2 SQIVND (reference sequence). The CDR3, as DNA: TGTGCCAGTAGTACAACAGGGGTACAGTATGTCTACACCTTC. This translates into CASSTTGVQYVYTF.

This clonotype is categorized as medium-sized. J is TRBJ2-3 and V is TRBV6-5; 8 bases line up with TRBD1. CDR1 is MNHEY, CDR2 SVGAGI, per germline. There are 16 residues in the CDR3. With 6 bases clipped from V and 5 bases from J, the junction kept 13 bases outside the gene matches. The CDR3 nucleotides are TGTGCCAGCAGGCCCGATCCAGGGGGCGGGTTAGATACGCAGTATTTT. This gives the protein CASRPDPGGGLDTQYF.

This chain links TRBV9 with TRBJ2-3; maybe TRBD2 (7 bases). The germline gives CDR1 SGDLS, CDR2 YYNGEE. With 3 bases removed from V and 1 base from J, the gap between germline ends came to 21 bases. The CDR3 sequence is 18 residues long. CDR3 DNA sequence: TGTGCCAGCAGCGGGGGGGGCGGGGTTTCAGGCCGCACAGATACGCAGTATTTT. This codes for CASSGGGGVSGRTDTQYF.

This chain uses TRBV7-2 with TRBJ2-3; TRBD1 aligns across 8 bases. There are 15 residues in the CDR3. Losses at the gene ends were 5 bases for V and 1 base for J; bases not matched to a gene: 5. Germline-derived CDR1 and CDR2 are SGHTA and FQGNSA. This CDR3 is CASSVGQGGTDTQYF. Written as DNA, the CDR3 is TGTGCCAGCAGCGTCGGACAGGGAGGCACAGATACGCAGTATTTT.

This clonotype qualifies as medium-sized. V gene TRBV19 combines with J gene TRBJ2-5; TRBD2 matches at 12 bases. Germline CDR1 reads LNHDA; CDR2 reads SQIVND (reference sequence). Trimming took 9 bases from V and 1 from J; bases not matched to a gene: 3. The CDR3 sequence is 14 residues long. The CDR3 is CASRTSGTQETQYF. The DNA of the CDR3 is TGTGCCAGCAGGACTAGCGGGACCCAAGAGACCCAGTACTTC.

This clonotype was seen a handful of times. The DNA of the CDR3 is TGTGCCAGCATTCTACACCAAGAAGCCCTCCACTTT. It translates to CASILHQEALHF. J is TRBJ1-6 and V is TRBV2; D remains unclear. The CDR3 runs to 12 residues. With 7 bases removed from V and 14 bases from J, the gap between germline ends came to 15 bases. In germline, CDR1 is SNHLY, CDR2 FYNNEI.

The chain uses TRBV7-2 and TRBJ1-2; D uncertain. This CDR3 is 13 amino acids long. Germline values: CDR1 SGHTA, CDR2 FQGNSA. V was trimmed by 0 bases and J by 5 bases, leaving 7 bases between them. CDR3 protein: CASSLADLYGYTF. CDR3 coding DNA: TGTGCCAGCAGCTTAGCTGACCTATATGGCTACACCTTC.

A note on this clonotype: One base away lies a much larger clone, so this may be a sequencing read error. The rearrangement joins TRBV6-1 to TRBJ1-2; TRBD1 matches 9 bases. The CDR3 runs to 15 residues. Germline CDR1 and CDR2: MNHNS and SASEGT. The CDR3 sequence: CASSYSGQGTNGYNF. The CDR3 region has the DNA TGTGCCAGCAGTTACTCGGGACAGGGAACTAATGGCTACAACTTC.

The chain carries TRBV7-3 and TRBJ2-3; D perhaps matches TRBD1 (5 bases). The CDR3 totals 15 residues. The V end lost 0 bases, the J end lost 3 bases, and 10 bases lay between the germline ends. Germline V gene data show CDR1 as SGHTA and CDR2 as FQGTGA. Here the CDR3 reads CASSLTGLETDTQYF. In DNA form, the CDR3 reads TGTGCCAGCAGCTTAACGGGGCTAGAAACAGATACGCAGTATTTT.

This clonotype rates as medium-sized. The chain couples TRBV6-5 to TRBJ2-7; D gene uncertain. Trimming took 0 bases from V and 7 from J, leaving 10 bases between them. The CDR3 loop spans 13 amino acids. From germline, CDR1 is MNHEY and CDR2 SVGAGI. The DNA of the CDR3 is TGTGCCAGCAGTTACTCCCGTTTGGCAGAGCAGTACTTC. Its translation: CASSYSRLAEQYF.

This clonotype is termed large (0.1 to 1%). The chain links TRBV19 to TRBJ2-2, with TRBD2 matching 13 bases. The CDR3 is 17 residues long. Germline CDR1 is LNHDA and CDR2 is SQIVND (reference sequence). V shed 3 bases, J shed 4 bases, and the junction held 5 bases outside the gene matches. CDR3 nucleotides: TGTGCCAGTAGTATCGGACTAGCGGGAGTATCCACCGGGGAGCTGTTTTTT. Protein: CASSIGLAGVSTGELFF. Using reference TRBV19 and TRBJ2-2 for the parts outside the CDR3, the full variable domain is DGGITQSPKYLFRKEGQNVTLSCEQNLNHDAMYWYRQDPGQGLRLIYYSQIVNDFQKGDIAEGYSVSREKKESFPLTVTSAQKNPTAFYLCASSIGLAGVSTGELFFGEGSRLTVL.

By share, this clonotype counts as medium-sized. One junction end does not reproduce the germline sequence, and a read error may be involved. CDR3 DNA sequence: TGTGCCACCAGCAGAGATACAGGGGTCAACGTCCTGACTTTC. Protein: CATSRDTGVNVLTF. This chain joins TRBV15 and TRBJ2-6; 7 bases are a match to TRBD1. The germline V gene encodes CDR1 LNHNV and CDR2 YYDKDF (reference sequence). The length of the CDR3 is 14 residues.